Shown below are 28 T cell receptor beta chains from a single sample sequenced in a study of a mutant IDH1 vaccine in newly diagnosed glioma. Time point meaning: week 47, end of study. Topical imiquimod was applied with each vaccine dose, which held 300 ug of mutant IDH1 20-mer peptide. Only in-frame clones appear in the TCRdb table, and some are missing; sequencing was by immunoSEQ multiplex PCR. The sample holds around 30,000 clones, around nine tenths seen once. These receptors have no identified antigens. The material was PBMCs, obtained from a glioma patient whose treatment included an IDH1 peptide vaccine. The source is a woman in her twenties or thirties with glioma.

The V call is TRBV29-1, the J call TRBJ2-7; D is uncertain. Germline-derived CDR1 and CDR2 are SQVTM and ANQGSEA. The CDR3 consists of 12 residues. Trimming removed 4 bases at V and 2 bases at J, with 9 bases between. This CDR3 is CSVVLKPYEQYF. The CDR3, as DNA: TGCAGCGTTGTGCTCAAACCCTACGAGCAGTACTTC.

This clone was detected a few times. The gene calls are TRBV11-2 and TRBJ1-4, with TRBD1 identical over 7 bases. CDR3 length: 15 amino acids. Germline values: CDR1 SGHAT, CDR2 FQNNGV. The ends lost 1 base at V and 6 bases at J; junction bases unmatched: 5. The CDR3 nucleotides are TGTGCCAGCAGCTTAGCTCAGGGGGTCCATGAAAAACTGTTTTTT. Its protein product is CASSLAQGVHEKLFF.

The CDR3 loop reads CAWSGSFNEQFF. The CDR3 DNA is TGTGCCTGGAGTGGGAGCTTCAATGAGCAGTTCTTC. This chain connects TRBV30 to TRBJ2-1; D gene ambiguous. Trimming pared 1 base from V and 6 bases from J, leaving 7 bases between. Germline V gives CDR1 GTSNPN, CDR2 SVGIG (reference sequence). The CDR3 has 12 amino acids.

The chain recombines TRBV4-1 with TRBJ1-1, with D unclear. Per the germline V gene, CDR1 is MGHRA and CDR2 is YSYEKL. This CDR3 is 14 amino acids long. Trimming stripped 3 bases from V and 2 bases from J, with 10 bases between. CDR3 region: CASSHSLGNTEAFF. The CDR3 DNA reads TGCGCCAGCAGCCATTCCCTGGGAAACACTGAAGCTTTCTTT.

Points on this clone: Distinct nucleotide sequences in the sample also encode this CDR3. The rearrangement uses TRBV15 and TRBJ1-2; the D gene is possibly TRBD1 (5 bases). Germline V gene sequence: CDR1 LNHNV, CDR2 YYDKDF (reference sequence). The CDR3 runs 15 residues. Trimming cost V 0 bases and J 4 bases, with 12 bases left between them. The CDR3 sequence: CATSRDTQGSYGYTF. The CDR3 DNA reads as TGTGCCACCAGCAGAGATACCCAGGGTAGCTATGGCTACACCTTC.

This chain links TRBV2 with TRBJ1-6; no clear D. Germline CDR1 is SNHLY and CDR2 is FYNNEI. The CDR3 consists of 15 residues. V was pared by 8 bases and J by 6 bases, with 17 bases between. Here the CDR3 reads CASVVVGKGNSPLHF. DNA of the CDR3: TGTGCCAGCGTCGTCGTAGGGAAGGGTAATTCACCCCTCCACTTT. The full variable domain, in which reference TRBV2 and TRBJ1-6 provide the parts outside the CDR3, is EPEVTQTPSHQVTQMGQEVILRCVPISNHLYFYWYRQILGQKVEFLVSFYNNEISEKSEIFDDQFSVERPDGSNFTLKIRSTKLEDSAMYFCASVVVGKGNSPLHFGNGTRLTVT.

V gene TRBV13 combines with J gene TRBJ1-1; D possibly corresponds to TRBD1 (5 bases). The CDR3 is made up of 15 amino acids. Germline V CDR1 and CDR2: PRHDT, FYEKMQ (reference sequence). V was clipped by 2 bases and J by 0 bases, with 10 bases between them. CDR3 sequence reads: CASSLRRGMNTEAFF. The CDR3, as DNA: TGTGCCAGCAGCTTAAGAAGGGGCATGAACACTGAAGCTTTCTTT.

This clone was recorded only once. V is TRBV4-1 and J is TRBJ1-1; possibly TRBD1 for D (5 bases). Trimming stripped 0 bases from V and 5 bases from J, with 10 bases between. The CDR3 sequence is 14 residues long. From germline, CDR1 is MGHRA and CDR2 YSYEKL. CDR3 region: CASSQDWGVTEAFF. CDR3 nucleotide sequence: TGCGCCAGCAGCCAAGATTGGGGGGTGACTGAAGCTTTCTTT.

The chain links TRBV27 to TRBJ2-5, with no clear D. V was shortened by 5 bases and J by 4 bases, with 11 bases between the two germline ends. The CDR3 totals 13 residues. Germline lookup yields CDR1 MNHEY and CDR2 SMNVEV (reference sequence). The CDR3 coding sequence is TGTGCCAGCAGTCCAAGGCCCGTAGAGACCCAGTACTTC. Translated: CASSPRPVETQYF.

V and J are TRBV19 and TRBJ1-3, with D hard to call. Germline-derived CDR1 and CDR2 are LNHDA and SQIVND (reference sequence). CDR3 length equals 13 residues. Trimming pared 7 bases from V and 3 bases from J, leaving 10 bases between. The CDR3 nucleotides read TGTGCCAGTAAATCAGGCGGTGGAAACACCATATATTTT. Encoded protein: CASKSGGGNTIYF.

V gene TRBV6-5 combines with J gene TRBJ1-6; TRBD1 might be the D (6 bases). The CDR3 has 14 residues. V gave up 4 bases and J gave up 7 bases, with 11 bases separating them. CDR1 is MNHEY, CDR2 SVGAGI, per germline. CDR3 in amino acids: CASSSDRTNSPLHF. CDR3 in DNA: TGTGCCAGCAGTTCCGACAGGACCAATTCACCCCTCCACTTT.

The chain recombines TRBV21-1 with TRBJ1-5. TRBV21-1 has pseudogene status. The CDR3 is made up of 16 amino acids. CDR3 residues: CASSKEGGYSNQPQHF. CDR3 DNA sequence: TGTGCCAGCAGCAAAGAGGGGGGTTATAGCAATCAGCCCCAGCATTTT.

Only a few counts were recorded for this clone. The chain employs TRBV5-1 and TRBJ1-1; D ambiguous. Trimming left V 1 base short and J 2 bases short, with 9 bases between. The germline gives CDR1 SGHRS, CDR2 YFSETQ. CDR3 size: 14 residues. The CDR3 DNA is TGCGCCAGCAGCTTGACAGCGGCTAACACTGAAGCTTTCTTT. It codes for CASSLTAANTEAFF.

The rearrangement joins TRBV9 to TRBJ1-1; 7 bases align to TRBD1. Trimming removed 4 bases from V and 8 bases from J; junction bases left unmatched: 5. The CDR3 totals 12 residues. Germline loops: CDR1 SGDLS, CDR2 YYNGEE. CDR3 sequence: CASSLTDREAFF. DNA of the CDR3: TGTGCCAGCAGCCTAACGGACAGGGAAGCTTTCTTT.

This chain uses TRBV30 with TRBJ1-5; no clear D. Germline V CDR1 and CDR2: GTSNPN, SVGIG (reference sequence). Trimming removed 8 bases from V and 7 bases from J, with 12 bases in between. The CDR3 covers 11 residues. Written as DNA, the CDR3 is TGTGCCGGAACGGGATTACAGCCCCAGCATTTT. This codes for CAGTGLQPQHF.

In this sample, this clone turned up once. The junction and the germline gene differ at one end; a read error may be behind it. This sequence joins TRBV11-2 and TRBJ2-5; 7 bases line up with TRBD2. Germline lookup yields CDR1 SGHAT and CDR2 FQNNGV. This CDR3 contains 14 residues. The CDR3 DNA reads as TGTGCCAGCAGCTTCCTTAGCGGGCAAGGGACCCAGTACTTC. Its protein product is CASSFLSGQGTQYF.

The chain combines TRBV7-2 with TRBJ1-1, with D possibly being TRBD1 (6 bases). The CDR3 runs to 15 residues. V was cut by 5 bases and J by 0 bases, with 13 bases left in between. CDR1 and CDR2 from the germline V gene are SGHTA and FQGNSA. CDR3 amino acids: CASSPRTAVNTEAFF. The CDR3 DNA reads as TGTGCCAGCAGCCCCCGGACAGCCGTGAACACTGAAGCTTTCTTT.

The rearrangement joins TRBV10-3 to TRBJ2-2; D perhaps matches TRBD2 (5 bases). CDR3 length: 14 residues. Trimming took 2 bases from V and 3 from J, leaving 7 bases between them. Looked up from germline, CDR1 is ENHRY and CDR2 is SYGVKD. CDR3 region: CAISEPSHTGELFF. CDR3 in DNA: TGTGCCATCAGTGAGCCTAGCCACACCGGGGAGCTGTTTTTT.

The genes are TRBV2 and TRBJ2-1; 11 bases align to TRBD2. The junction had 10 bases not matched to a gene; V was cut back by 8 bases and J by 10 bases. CDR3 size: 14 residues. The germline V gene has CDR1 SNHLY and CDR2 FYNNEI. This CDR3 is CASLVEASGREQFF. CDR3 DNA: TGTGCCAGCCTCGTGGAGGCTAGCGGGAGGGAGCAGTTCTTC.

This clone is a singleton in its sample. The rearrangement uses TRBV5-4 and TRBJ2-7; TRBD2 agrees at 7 bases. The CDR3 spans 15 residues. The J segment lost 5 bases and the V segment lost 4 bases, leaving 12 bases of the junction unmatched. Germline lookup yields CDR1 SGHNT and CDR2 YYREEE (reference sequence). The CDR3 coding sequence is TGTGCCAGCAGCCCAACGACTAGCCGTCTGGACGAGCAGTACTTC. Translating it yields CASSPTTSRLDEQYF.

This clone has a handful of counts. The genes are TRBV4-1 and TRBJ2-7; 7 bases line up with TRBD1. The CDR3 is 15 amino acids. After removal of 2 bases from V and 1 base from J, the junction contained 5 bases not matched to a gene. Germline loops: CDR1 MGHRA, CDR2 YSYEKL. CDR3 bases: TGCGCCAGCAGCCAAATAGGGACAGCGTCCTACGAGCAGTACTTC. As protein: CASSQIGTASYEQYF.

The V and J genes are TRBV13 and TRBJ2-7; no clear D gene. The germline gives CDR1 PRHDT, CDR2 FYEKMQ (reference sequence). The V gene lost 9 bases and the J gene lost 9 bases, with 27 bases spanning the gap. The CDR3 is 15 residues long. The CDR3 region has the DNA TGTGCCAGTAGTCCACCCCTTTTAGGGCCCGAGTTGCAGTACTTC. Its protein is CASSPPLLGPELQYF.

The gene calls are TRBV18 and TRBJ2-7; 9 bases align to TRBD1. Trimming removed 3 bases from V and 3 bases from J; junction bases left unmatched: 3. Germline V lookup: CDR1 KGHSH, CDR2 LQKENI. The CDR3 covers 14 residues. The CDR3 DNA follows: TGTGCCAGCTCACCCAGACAGGGGGTCTACGAGCAGTACTTC. It is translated as CASSPRQGVYEQYF.

The gene calls are TRBV10-3 and TRBJ2-1; 10 bases are shared with TRBD2. Per the germline V gene, CDR1 is ENHRY and CDR2 is SYGVKD. Germline trimming cut 7 bases from V and 10 bases from J; bases unmatched to any gene: 10. The CDR3 length is 14 residues. The CDR3 nucleotides read TGTGCCATCACCTCCCTAGCGGGGGCCGGCGAGCAGTTCTTC. It specifies CAITSLAGAGEQFF.

The chain links TRBV9 to TRBJ1-3, with 7 bases matching TRBD1. CDR3 length: 16 residues. The V gene end was trimmed by 4 bases and the J gene end by 4 bases; junction bases not matched to a gene: 11. From germline, CDR1 is SGDLS and CDR2 YYNGEE. Here the CDR3 DNA reads TGTGCCAGCAGCACCCCAGCAGGGGGTTCGGGAAACACCATATATTTT. This translates into CASSTPAGGSGNTIYF. Based on the CDR3 plus reference TRBV9 and TRBJ1-3, the full variable domain is DSGVTQTPKHLITATGQRVTLRCSPRSGDLSVYWYQQSLDQGLQFLIQYYNGEERAKGNILERFSAQQFPDLHSELNLSSLELGDSALYFCASSTPAGGSGNTIYFGEGSWLTVV.

V usage is TRBV7-2 and J usage is TRBJ2-1; 10 bases fit TRBD2. The CDR3 totals 15 residues. J was trimmed by 6 bases and V by 3 bases; bases with no gene match: 5. Germline V gives CDR1 SGHTA, CDR2 FQGNSA. The CDR3 here is CASSFLLAGANEQFF. For the CDR3, the DNA is TGTGCCAGCAGCTTTCTGCTAGCGGGGGCCAATGAGCAGTTCTTC.

The V and J genes are TRBV30 and TRBJ2-7, with 8 positions matching TRBD2. CDR1 and CDR2 (germline): GTSNPN, SVGIG (reference sequence). The CDR3 length is 16 residues. V dropped 2 bases and J dropped 0; count of bases not matched to a gene: 9. The CDR3 loop is CAWSFPGRASSYEQYF. In nucleotides, the CDR3 is TGTGCCTGGAGTTTTCCCGGGAGGGCCAGCTCCTACGAGCAGTACTTC.

The gene calls are TRBV10-2 and TRBJ1-2, with a tentative D call TRBD1 (5 bases). This CDR3 has 14 residues. Germline V gene data show CDR1 as WSHSY and CDR2 as SAAADI. V was trimmed by 5 bases and J by 4 bases, leaving 14 bases between them. The CDR3 DNA reads TGCGCCAGCAGTTCGGCGGGGGGGGGCTATGGCTACACCTTC. Translating it yields CASSSAGGGYGYTF.